This passage covers 10 T cell receptor beta chains from one sample sequenced in a study of post-analysis software for immune sequencing data. Findings and limits, study-wide: Patients used several TRBV segments, including TRBV5-6, TRBV5-1 and TRBV20-1, more often than controls.

Their antigens are not known. Researchers reported that TCR beta cDNA libraries carried unique molecular identifiers. TCRdb itself ran the PCR reads through MiXCR, one entry per CDR3 protein. This sample has hundreds of thousands of distinct CDR3 sequences, with 44% found just once. Sequencing input: blood. These receptors were collected from a girl aged 10-17 years with multiple sclerosis.

This clonotype was seen repeatedly, ten times or more. One junction end does not reproduce the germline sequence, and a read error may be involved. The chain links TRBV5-1 to TRBJ1-1, with unresolved D. The germline CDR1 and CDR2 sequences are SGHRS and YFSETQ. CDR3 length: 13 amino acids. The CDR3 DNA reads TGTGCCAGCAGCTTAGAGGGGAACACTGAAGCTTTCTTT. Its protein is CASSLEGNTEAFF.

This chain uses TRBV5-1 with TRBJ1-2; D unclear. The CDR3 length is 17 residues. Trimming took off 0 bases at V and 4 bases at J, with 19 bases between the two ends. The germline gives CDR1 SGHRS, CDR2 YFSETQ. DNA for the CDR3: TGCGCCAGCAGCTTGGTTGGTCTGGACCCCGGCGGCTATGGCTACACCTTC. It yields the protein CASSLVGLDPGGYGYTF. Full variable domain (missing parts from reference TRBV5-1 and TRBJ1-2): KAGVTQTPRYLIKTRGQQVTLSCSPISGHRSVSWYQQTPGQGLQFLFEYFSETQRNKGNFPGRFSGRQFSNSRSEMNVSTLELGDSALYLCASSLVGLDPGGYGYTFGSGTRLTVV.

The V call is TRBV12-3 or TRBV12-4, the J call TRBJ1-1, with 9 positions matching TRBD1. J lost 9 bases, V lost 8 bases, and 4 bases had no gene match. CDR3 length: 11 residues. This CDR3 is CASSDRGKAFF. The CDR3 region has the DNA TGTGCCAGCTCCGACAGGGGGAAAGCTTTCTTT.

The sample holds a few counts of this clonotype. CDR3 sequence reads: CAISDGGGSNEKLFF. The CDR3 DNA sequence: TGTGCCATCAGTGACGGTGGGGGATCTAATGAAAAACTGTTTTTT. The chain uses TRBV10-3 and TRBJ1-4; possible D gene TRBD1, 5 bases. CDR3 length equals 15 residues. The germline V and J ends were trimmed by 3 bases and 3 bases, with 11 bases remaining between them. The germline gives CDR1 ENHRY, CDR2 SYGVKD.

The chain employs TRBV30 and TRBJ1-2, with 7 bases that match TRBD1. V trimming: 1 base; J trimming: 7 bases; junction bases outside the gene matches: 0. There are 11 residues in the CDR3. Germline values: CDR1 GTSNPN, CDR2 SVGIG (reference sequence). CDR3 coding DNA: TGTGCCTGGAGTGCAGGGGGTGGCTACACCTTC. Its protein product is CAWSAGGGYTF.

The chain links TRBV5-1 to TRBJ2-7, with 7 bases matching TRBD2. This CDR3 has 14 amino acids. Trimming cost V 5 bases and J 6 bases; bases outside gene matches: 11. In germline, CDR1 is SGHRS, CDR2 YFSETQ. The CDR3 bases are TGCGCCAGCAGGCAGCGGGACTACGGTTTCGAGCAGTACTTC. Encoded protein: CASRQRDYGFEQYF.

The chain employs TRBV9 and TRBJ2-5; no reliable D call. This CDR3 contains 13 residues. The V end was cut by 0 bases, the J end by 1 base, with 4 bases between. Germline loops: CDR1 SGDLS, CDR2 YYNGEE. The CDR3 loop reads CASSVVPQETQYF. CDR3 nucleotide sequence: TGTGCCAGCAGCGTAGTGCCCCAAGAGACCCAGTACTTC.

Of note for this clonotype: A read error may be the cause here, since a much bigger clone is one base away. The chain uses TRBV10-2 and TRBJ2-1; D is unclear. V lost 7 bases to trimming and J lost 0 bases, with 19 bases between them. From germline, CDR1 is WSHSY and CDR2 SAAADI. The CDR3 consists of 17 residues. This CDR3 reads CASTVDGHPSSYNEQFF. The CDR3 DNA is TGCGCCAGCACCGTTGACGGCCATCCTAGCTCCTACAATGAGCAGTTCTTC.

V and J are TRBV10-3 and TRBJ1-2; D gene uncertain. CDR3 length equals 12 residues. CDR1 is ENHRY and CDR2 is SYGVKD in the germline V gene. With 2 bases removed from V and 8 bases from J, the gap between germline ends came to 9 bases. The CDR3 reads CAISEAGSGYTF. DNA for the CDR3: TGTGCCATCAGTGAGGCCGGGTCCGGCTACACCTTC.

This clonotype has just a few counts. The rearrangement links TRBV12-3 or TRBV12-4 to TRBJ2-5, with D tentatively TRBD1 or TRBD2 (5 bases each). The J call may be wrong; the DNA end is better matched by TRBJ2-1. The CDR3 has 12 amino acids. The CDR3 coding sequence is TGTGCCAGCAGTTTAGCGGGGGAGACCCAGTTCTTC. Encoded protein: CASSLAGETQFF.